The sequence of this T cell receptor beta chain was determined in a study of human thymus T cells. Study observations and caveats: V and J genes seemed to be used with bias in thymic and blood repertoires.

In regard to this clone: The antigen remains undetermined.

CDR1 and CDR2 (germline): SQVTM, ANQGSEA. There are 13 residues in the CDR3. V was clipped by 7 bases and J by 0 bases, with 12 bases between them. Having corrective surgery for congenital heart defects, healthy Finnish infants were the ones who donated. Half of the eight donors gave about 0.45-1 mL blood during surgery. Genomic DNA was extracted from every available blood leukocyte. Clones were read by immunoSEQ multiplex PCR, and TCRdb kept only the in-frame ones, dropping some. The sample lists about 44,000 clones, 94% occurring once. This sequence was found in a boy in the first two years of life with a congenital heart defect but otherwise immunologically healthy. The sequencing input was blood. The rearrangement uses TRBV29-1 and TRBJ1-1; tentative D call: TRBD1 (5 bases). CDR3 sequence (DNA): TGCAGCGGGGCTGGGACGGTGAACACTGAAGCTTTCTTT. This translates into CSGAGTVNTEAFF. Based on the CDR3 plus reference TRBV29-1 and TRBJ1-1, the full variable domain is SAVISQKPSRDICQRGTSLTIQCQVDSQVTMMFWYRQQPGQSLTLIATANQGSEATYESGFVIDKFPISRPNLTFSTLTVSNMSPEDSSIYLCSGAGTVNTEAFFGQGTRLTVV.